This T cell receptor (beta chain) appears in the sequencing data of a study of cytomegalovirus exposure and HLA in healthy donors. The V end lost 5 bases, the J end lost 2 bases, and 18 bases lay between the germline ends. The CDR3 is 16 amino acids. Germline V gene data show CDR1 as SGHNT and CDR2 as YENEEA. Profiled with immunoSEQ multiplex PCR; TCRdb holds only in-frame clones, not every one. In the table there are roughly 280,000 clones, about 86% of which are singletons. The chain carries TRBV11-3 and TRBJ2-5, with TRBD1 as a possible D gene (6 bases). The TCR originated in a woman aged 18-29 years in good health and CMV-seronegative. The source material was PBMCs. The CDR3 spells CASSLRGGAAQETQYF. In nucleotides, the CDR3 is TGTGCCAGCAGCCTTAGAGGGGGAGCGGCACAAGAGACCCAGTACTTC.